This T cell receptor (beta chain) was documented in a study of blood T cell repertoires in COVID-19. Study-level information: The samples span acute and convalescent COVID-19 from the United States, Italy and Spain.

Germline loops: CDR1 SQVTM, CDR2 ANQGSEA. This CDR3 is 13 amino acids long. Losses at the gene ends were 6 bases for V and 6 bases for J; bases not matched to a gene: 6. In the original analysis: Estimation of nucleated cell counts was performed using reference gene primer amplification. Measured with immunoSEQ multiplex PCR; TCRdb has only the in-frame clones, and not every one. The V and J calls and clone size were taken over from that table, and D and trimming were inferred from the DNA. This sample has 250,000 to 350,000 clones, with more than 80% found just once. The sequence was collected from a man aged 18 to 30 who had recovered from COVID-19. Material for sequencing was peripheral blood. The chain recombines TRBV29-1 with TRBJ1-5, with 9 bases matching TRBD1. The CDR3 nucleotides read TGCAGCGTGGGGACAGGGCTAGGTCAGCCCCAGCATTTT. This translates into CSVGTGLGQPQHF.